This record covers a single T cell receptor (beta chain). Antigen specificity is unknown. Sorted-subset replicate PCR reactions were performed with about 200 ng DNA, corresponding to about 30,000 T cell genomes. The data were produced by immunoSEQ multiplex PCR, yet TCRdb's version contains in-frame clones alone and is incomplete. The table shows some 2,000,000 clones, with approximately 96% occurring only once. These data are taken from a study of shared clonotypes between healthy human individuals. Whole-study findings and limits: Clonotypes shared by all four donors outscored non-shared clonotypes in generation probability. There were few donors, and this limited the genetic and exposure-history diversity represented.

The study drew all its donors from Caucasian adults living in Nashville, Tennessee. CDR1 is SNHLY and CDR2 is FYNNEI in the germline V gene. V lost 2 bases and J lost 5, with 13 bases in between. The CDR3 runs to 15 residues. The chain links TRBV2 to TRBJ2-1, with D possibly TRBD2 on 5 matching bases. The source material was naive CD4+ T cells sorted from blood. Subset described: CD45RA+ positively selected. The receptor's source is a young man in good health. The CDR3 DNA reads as TGTGCCAGCAGTGAACGCGGGTGGGTGGACAATGAGCAGTTCTTC. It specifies CASSERGWVDNEQFF.